This entry describes one TCR beta chain. This clone was observed a handful of times. It has no known antigen specificity. No base quality information exists; no much larger clone differs at one position. The sample's treatment or condition label, in plain terms: suppressive antiretroviral therapy. Lysates of CMV-infected fibroblasts at about 10 ug/mL were used to stimulate the cells. Memory CD4+ T cells that did not respond, being CD40L-negative, CD69-negative and CD45RO-high, were sorted as memory populations depleted of antigen-responding cells. Participants were HIV-1-infected adults who started suppressive ART during chronic infection. For at least 4 years, participants had undetectable plasma HIV-1 RNA, below 50 copies/mL. To be included, a participant needed positive CMV serology and a CD4+ T cell count above 400 cells/uL. Before stimulation, PBMCs were isolated using density centrifugation and depleted of CD8+ T cells. For less than 20 hours, CD8-depleted PBMCs were stimulated with anti-CD28/CD49d costimulation, a CD40-blocking antibody, and enfuvirtide, which was added to prevent new infections. Sorting was done on either a Beckman Coulter MoFlo Legacy or an XDP sorter, and propidium iodide was used to exclude dead cells. For samples with more than one million cells, genomic DNA was extracted with the QIAamp DNA Mini Kit, and for all other samples the Quick-DNA Microprep Kit was used.

This entry comes from a study of persistence of HIV-infected CD4 T cells (TCRdb year 2020). A note on the overall study: CMV- and HIV-1 Gag-responding CD4+ T cells were isolated from ART-treated individuals so that antigen-driven clonal expansion of HIV-1-infected cells could be examined. The median time the participants had spent on suppressive ART was approximately eight years. Peripheral blood samples of up to about 200 mL were obtained at multiple time points, with the exception of two participants, for whom leukapheresis was performed at a single time point. The clonality of all cells in each sorted population was measured by TCRbeta sequencing, and the clonality of infected cells was measured by proviral sequencing. In the cross-participant TCR cluster analysis, roughly 8 participants were included for CMV and more than five participants were included for Gag.

The paper as a whole reports these results and caveats: Bulk TCR analyses could not be restricted to the rare CMV-responding cells that actually carried HIV-1 proviruses. Degenerate expanded CDR3beta sequences were enriched in antigen-responding cells, suggesting convergent selection of CD4+ responses to CMV and Gag. Within the same sorted populations, TCR oligoclonality correlated with proviral oligoclonality. Few individuals were included in the study, and only a limited range of antigens was tested. TCRbeta richness in CMV- and Gag-responding cells was significantly lower than in anti-CD3/anti-CD28-responding cells; CMV-responding cells had higher oligoclonality than CD3/CD28-stimulated and Gag-responding cells.

TCRbeta repertoires were sequenced from genomic DNA with the immunoSEQ hsTCRB assay version 4 in survey mode. For TCRbeta sequencing, genomic DNA was diluted to roughly 11 ng/uL, and up to about 1 ug was used per sample. As for the authors' bioinformatics: Analysis of the TCRbeta data was done in ImmunoSeq Analyzer 3.0, and diversity was computed on productive nucleotide rearrangements. Using the Immunarch R package, the improved Chao index served to estimate lower-bound TCR diversity and the Gini coefficient served to estimate clonality. When different nucleotide rearrangements encoded the same CDR3beta amino acid sequence, each rearrangement was treated as a distinct clonotype. Differential abundance analysis found TCRbeta sequences that were significantly enriched in antigen-responding cells compared with anti-CD3/anti-CD28-activated cells. TCRs were clustered by predicted peptide-MHC specificity with GLIPH2, both within individual participants and across merged participant data sets. TCRdb limited this immuneACCESS table to in-frame rearrangements with V and J called. A share of clones is missing; checked studies link under half to unresolved V genes, and the rest is unexplained. The D gene and trimming were derived from the DNA, and the V and J assignments and clone size from that table. The sample table contains roughly 41,000 clones; only one count was recorded for 80% of them. The ten largest clonotypes hold approximately 1.6% of the sample.

The trim is 6 bases for V and 1 base for J, with a gap of 9 bases between the germline ends. The CDR3, cysteine through phenylalanine, is 14 amino acids long. Only the CDR3 DNA is retained, 42 bases long and in frame from the first base. CDR1 MNHEY and CDR2 SVGAGI were looked up in the germline V gene. The V gene is TRBV6-5 and the J gene is TRBJ2-2, and the D gene may be TRBD1, 6 bases matching. The sequencing here drew on CD4+ T cells sorted from PBMCs after approximately 19-hour stimulation, taken from a patient who received antiretroviral therapy. The cell subset or site label of this sample denotes: CD40L-CD69- CD45RO-high memory CD4 T cells not responding to CMV lysate. The TCR originated in an adult man with HIV who was CMV-seropositive. This receptor carries the CDR3 CASRTTGNTGELFF. The bases read TGTGCCAGCAGAACGACAGGGAACACCGGGGAGCTGTTTTTT.